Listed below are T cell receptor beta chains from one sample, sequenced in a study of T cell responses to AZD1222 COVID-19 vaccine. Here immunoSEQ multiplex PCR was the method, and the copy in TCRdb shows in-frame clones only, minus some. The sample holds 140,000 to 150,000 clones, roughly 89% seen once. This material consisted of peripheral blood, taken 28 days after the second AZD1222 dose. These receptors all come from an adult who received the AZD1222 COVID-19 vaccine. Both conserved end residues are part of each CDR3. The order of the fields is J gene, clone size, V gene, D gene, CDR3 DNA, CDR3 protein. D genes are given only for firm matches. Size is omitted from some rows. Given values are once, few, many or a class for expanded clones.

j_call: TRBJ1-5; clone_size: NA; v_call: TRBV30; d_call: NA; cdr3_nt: TGTGCCTGGAGTGTACTAGCGGGACAGCCCCAGCATTTT; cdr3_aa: CAWSVLAGQPQHF
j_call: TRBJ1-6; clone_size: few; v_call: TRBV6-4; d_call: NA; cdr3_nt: TGTGCCAGCAGTCAAGAATTGAGAGGAAATTCACCCCTCCACTTT; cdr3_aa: CASSQELRGNSPLHF
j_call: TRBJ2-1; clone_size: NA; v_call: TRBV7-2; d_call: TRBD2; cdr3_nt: TGTGCCAGCAGCTCCGAGACTAGCGGGAATGAGCAGTTCTTC; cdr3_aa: CASSSETSGNEQFF
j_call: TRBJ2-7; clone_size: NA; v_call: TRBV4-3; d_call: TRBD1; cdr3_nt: TGCGCCAGCAGCGCATCCGGGACAGGGGAATTATACGAGCAGTACTTC; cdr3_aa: CASSASGTGELYEQYF
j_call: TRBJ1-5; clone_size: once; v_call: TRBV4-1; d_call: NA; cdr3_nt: TGCGCCAGCAGCCAAGTGGAGGGAATGGCGTATAGTAGCAATCAGCCCCAGCATTTT; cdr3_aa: CASSQVEGMAYSSNQPQHF
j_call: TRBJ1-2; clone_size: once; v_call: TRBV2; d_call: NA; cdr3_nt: TGTGCCAGCAGTAGGGACCTCTGGGACTATGGCTACACCTTC; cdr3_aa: CASSRDLWDYGYTF
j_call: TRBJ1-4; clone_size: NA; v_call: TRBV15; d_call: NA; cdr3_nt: TGTGCCACCAGCCAACAGGTTCCAACTAATGAAAAACTGTTTTTT; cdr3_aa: CATSQQVPTNEKLFF
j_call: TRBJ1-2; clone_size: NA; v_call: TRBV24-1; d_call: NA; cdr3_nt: TGTGCCACCAGTTCCGACGGATTTAACTATGGCTACACCTTC; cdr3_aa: CATSSDGFNYGYTF
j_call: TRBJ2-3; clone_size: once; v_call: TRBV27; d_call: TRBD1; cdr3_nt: TGTGCCAGCAGCGCGAACCGACAGGGGTCTAGCACAGATACGCAGTATTTT; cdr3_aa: CASSANRQGSSTDTQYF
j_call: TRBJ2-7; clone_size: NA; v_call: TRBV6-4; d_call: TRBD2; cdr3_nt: TGTGCCAGCACTACGGATAGCGGGGTCTGCGAGCAGTACTTC; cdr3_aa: CASTTDSGVCEQYF
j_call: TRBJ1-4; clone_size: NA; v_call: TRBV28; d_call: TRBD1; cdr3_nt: TGTGCCAGCCTGACAGGGGGTGTGTCCGTTGATAATGAAAAACTGTTTTTT; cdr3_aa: CASLTGGVSVDNEKLFF
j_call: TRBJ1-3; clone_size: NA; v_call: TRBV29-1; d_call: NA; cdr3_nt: TGCAGCGCTGTACAGGACGGCTCTGGAAACACCATATATTTT; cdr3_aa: CSAVQDGSGNTIYF
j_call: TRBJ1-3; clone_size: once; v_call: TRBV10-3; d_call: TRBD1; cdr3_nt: TGTGCCATCAACTCCGGACAGGGCCAAGACACCATATATTTT; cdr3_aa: CAINSGQGQDTIYF
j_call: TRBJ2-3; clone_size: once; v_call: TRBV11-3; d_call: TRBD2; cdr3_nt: TGTGCCAGCAGCGTTTCCGCGGGAGGGCCCCCAGATACGCAGTATTTT; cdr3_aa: CASSVSAGGPPDTQYF
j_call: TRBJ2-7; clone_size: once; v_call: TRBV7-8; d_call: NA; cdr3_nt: TGTGCCAGCAGCTCCCGGACCCTCTCCTACGAGCAGTACTTC; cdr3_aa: CASSSRTLSYEQYF
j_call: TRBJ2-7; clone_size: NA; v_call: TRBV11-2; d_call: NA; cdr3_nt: TGTGCCAGCAGCTCCGGACAGATCTACGAGCAGTACTTC; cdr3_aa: CASSSGQIYEQYF
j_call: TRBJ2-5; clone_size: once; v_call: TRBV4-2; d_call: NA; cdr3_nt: TGTGCCAGCAGCCAGCCTCAGGGCCAAGAGACCCAGTACTTC; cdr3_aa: CASSQPQGQETQYF
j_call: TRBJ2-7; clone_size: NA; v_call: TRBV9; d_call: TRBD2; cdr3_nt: TGTGCCAGCAGCGTAGGTAGCGGGAGCTCCTACGAGCAGTACTTC; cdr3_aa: CASSVGSGSSYEQYF
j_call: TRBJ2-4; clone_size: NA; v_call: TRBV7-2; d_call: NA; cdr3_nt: TGTGCCAGCAGCCCCCACTCCGGCGGGCAGAACATTCAGTACTTC; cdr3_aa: CASSPHSGGQNIQYF
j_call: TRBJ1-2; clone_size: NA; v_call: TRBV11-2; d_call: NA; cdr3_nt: TGTGCCAGCAGCTTAGGGGGCGTCGTCTATGGCTACACCTTC; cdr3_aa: CASSLGGVVYGYTF
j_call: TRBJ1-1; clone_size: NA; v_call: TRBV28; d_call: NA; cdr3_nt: TGTGCCAGCAGTTCTGGGGGCATTCGAGCTTTCTTT; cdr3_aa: CASSSGGIRAFF
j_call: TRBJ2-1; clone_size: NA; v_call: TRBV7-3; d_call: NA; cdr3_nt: TGTGCCAGCAGCTTAAGCGGCGGGCCCTACAATGAGCAGTTCTTC; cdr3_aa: CASSLSGGPYNEQFF
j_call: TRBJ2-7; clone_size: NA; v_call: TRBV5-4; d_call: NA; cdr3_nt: TGTGCCAGCAGCTCGAGGACAGAATCCTACGAGCAGTACTTC; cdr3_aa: CASSSRTESYEQYF
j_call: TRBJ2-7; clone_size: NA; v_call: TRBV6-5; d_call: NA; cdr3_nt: TGTGCCAGCAGTCCCGGGACGGATAGCGCATACGAGCAGTACTTC; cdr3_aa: CASSPGTDSAYEQYF